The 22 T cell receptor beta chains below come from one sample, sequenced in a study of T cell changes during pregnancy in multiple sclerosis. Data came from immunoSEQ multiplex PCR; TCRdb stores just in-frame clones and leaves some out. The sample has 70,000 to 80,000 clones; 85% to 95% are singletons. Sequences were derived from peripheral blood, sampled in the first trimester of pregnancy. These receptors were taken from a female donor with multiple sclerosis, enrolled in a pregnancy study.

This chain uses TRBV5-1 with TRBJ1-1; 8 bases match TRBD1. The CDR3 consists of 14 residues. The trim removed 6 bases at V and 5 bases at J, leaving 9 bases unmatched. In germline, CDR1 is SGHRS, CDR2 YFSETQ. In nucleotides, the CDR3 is TGCGCCAGCACCCTGGACAGGGAGAGAACTGAAGCTTTCTTT. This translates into CASTLDRERTEAFF.

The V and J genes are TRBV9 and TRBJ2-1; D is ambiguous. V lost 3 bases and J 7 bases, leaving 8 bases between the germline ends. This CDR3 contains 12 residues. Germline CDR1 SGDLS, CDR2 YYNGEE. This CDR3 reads CASSAGRNEQFF. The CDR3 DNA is TGTGCCAGCAGCGCCGGTCGTAATGAGCAGTTCTTC.

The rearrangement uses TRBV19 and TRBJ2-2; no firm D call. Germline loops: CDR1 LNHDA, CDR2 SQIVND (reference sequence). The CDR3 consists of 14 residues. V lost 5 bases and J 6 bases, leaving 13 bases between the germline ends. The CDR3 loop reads CASSLRLWAGELFF. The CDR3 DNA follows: TGTGCCAGTAGTCTGCGGTTGTGGGCCGGGGAGCTGTTTTTT.

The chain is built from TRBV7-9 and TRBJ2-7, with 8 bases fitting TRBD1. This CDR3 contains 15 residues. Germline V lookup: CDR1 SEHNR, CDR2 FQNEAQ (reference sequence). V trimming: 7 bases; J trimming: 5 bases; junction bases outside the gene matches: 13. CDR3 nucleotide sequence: TGTGCCAGCACCCCCTATAGTGACAGGGGCGACGAGCAGTACTTC. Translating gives CASTPYSDRGDEQYF.

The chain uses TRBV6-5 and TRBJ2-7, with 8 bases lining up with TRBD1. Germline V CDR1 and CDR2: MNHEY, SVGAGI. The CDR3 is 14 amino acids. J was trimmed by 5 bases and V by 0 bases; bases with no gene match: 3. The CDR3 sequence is CASSYSGQGNEQYF. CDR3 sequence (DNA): TGTGCCAGCAGTTACTCCGGACAGGGAAACGAGCAGTACTTC.

The CDR3 protein is CASSRGQGFSSYF. CDR3 DNA sequence: TGTGCCAGCAGCCGCGGACAGGGGTTCTCTTCTTACTTC. The chain recombines TRBV7-2 with TRBJ2-7; 9 nucleotides match TRBD1. V lost 5 bases, J lost 13 bases, and 12 bases stayed unmatched. Germline CDR1 reads SGHTA; CDR2 reads FQGNSA. CDR3 length: 13 residues.

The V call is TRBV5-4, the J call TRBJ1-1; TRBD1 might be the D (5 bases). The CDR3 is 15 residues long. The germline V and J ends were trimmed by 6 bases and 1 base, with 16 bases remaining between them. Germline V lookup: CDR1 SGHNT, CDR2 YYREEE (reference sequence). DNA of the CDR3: TGTGCCAGCACCCCACCGGGGGGAGCGAACACTGAAGCTTTCTTT. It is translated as CASTPPGGANTEAFF. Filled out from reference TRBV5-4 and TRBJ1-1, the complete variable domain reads ETGVTQSPTHLIKTRGQQVTLRCSSQSGHNTVSWYQQALGQGPQFIFQYYREEENGRGNFPPRFSGLQFPNYSSELNVNALELDDSALYLCASTPPGGANTEAFFGQGTRLTVV.

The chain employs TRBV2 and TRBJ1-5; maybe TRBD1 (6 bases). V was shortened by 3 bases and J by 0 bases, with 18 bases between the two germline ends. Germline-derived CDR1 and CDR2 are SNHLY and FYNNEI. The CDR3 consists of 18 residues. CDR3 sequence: CASSEGHLVGYSNQPQHF. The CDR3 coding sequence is TGTGCCAGCAGTGAGGGACACCTCGTGGGCTATAGCAATCAGCCCCAGCATTTT. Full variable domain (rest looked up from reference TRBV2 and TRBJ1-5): EPEVTQTPSHQVTQMGQEVILRCVPISNHLYFYWYRQILGQKVEFLVSFYNNEISEKSEIFDDQFSVERPDGSNFTLKIRSTKLEDSAMYFCASSEGHLVGYSNQPQHFGDGTRLSIL.

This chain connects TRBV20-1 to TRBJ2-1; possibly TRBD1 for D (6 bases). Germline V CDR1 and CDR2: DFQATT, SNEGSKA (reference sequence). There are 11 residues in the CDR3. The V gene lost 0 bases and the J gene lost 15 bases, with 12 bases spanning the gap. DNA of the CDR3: TGCAGTGCTAGAGATGAAACAGGGCCGTTCTTC. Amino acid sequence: CSARDETGPFF.

The CDR3 loop reads CASSLNLVYEQYF. In DNA, the CDR3 is TGCGCCAGCAGCTTGAACTTGGTCTACGAGCAGTACTTC. V is TRBV5-1 and J is TRBJ2-7, with D uncertain. Germline V gives CDR1 SGHRS, CDR2 YFSETQ. The CDR3 totals 13 residues. V was pared by 1 base and J by 3 bases, with 8 bases between.

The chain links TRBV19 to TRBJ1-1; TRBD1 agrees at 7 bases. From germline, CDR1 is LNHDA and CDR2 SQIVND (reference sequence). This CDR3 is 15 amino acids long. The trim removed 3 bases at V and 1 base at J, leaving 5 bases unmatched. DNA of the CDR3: TGTGCCAGTAGTATCCAGGGGGGAGCGAACACTGAAGCTTTCTTT. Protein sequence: CASSIQGGANTEAFF.

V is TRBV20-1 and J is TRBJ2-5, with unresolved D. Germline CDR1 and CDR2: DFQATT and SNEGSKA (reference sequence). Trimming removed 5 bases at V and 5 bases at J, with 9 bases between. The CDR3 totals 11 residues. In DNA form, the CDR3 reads TGCAGTGCTTCCCCCGGGGAGACCCAGTACTTC. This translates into CSASPGETQYF.

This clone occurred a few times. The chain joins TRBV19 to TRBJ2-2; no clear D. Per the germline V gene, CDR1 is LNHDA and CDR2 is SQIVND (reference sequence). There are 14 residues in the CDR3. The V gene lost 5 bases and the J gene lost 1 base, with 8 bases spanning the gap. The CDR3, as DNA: TGTGCCAGTAGTCTCCTCGGGAACACCGGGGAGCTGTTTTTT. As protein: CASSLLGNTGELFF.

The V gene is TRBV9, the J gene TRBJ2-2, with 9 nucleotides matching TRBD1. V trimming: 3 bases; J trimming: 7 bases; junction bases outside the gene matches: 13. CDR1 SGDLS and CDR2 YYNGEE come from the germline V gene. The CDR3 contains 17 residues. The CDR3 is CASSAYRDRATGGELFF. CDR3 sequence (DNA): TGTGCCAGCAGCGCATACCGGGACAGGGCCACCGGCGGGGAGCTGTTTTTT.

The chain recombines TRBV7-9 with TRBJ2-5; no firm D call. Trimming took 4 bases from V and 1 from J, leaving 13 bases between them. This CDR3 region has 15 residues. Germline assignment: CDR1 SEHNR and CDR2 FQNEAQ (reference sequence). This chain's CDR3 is CASSSSVKSQETQYF. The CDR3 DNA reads TGTGCCAGCAGCTCCTCAGTGAAGTCCCAAGAGACCCAGTACTTC. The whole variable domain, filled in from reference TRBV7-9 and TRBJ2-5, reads DTGVSQNPRHKITKRGQNVTFRCDPISEHNRLYWYRQTLGQGPEFLTYFQNEAQLEKSRLLSDRFSAERPKGSFSTLEIQRTEQGDSAMYLCASSSSVKSQETQYFGPGTRLLVL.

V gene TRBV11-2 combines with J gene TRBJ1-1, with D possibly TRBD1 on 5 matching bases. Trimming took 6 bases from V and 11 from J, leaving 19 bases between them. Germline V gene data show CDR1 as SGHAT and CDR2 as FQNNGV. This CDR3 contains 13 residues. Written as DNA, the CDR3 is TGTGCCAGCAGTTCTAAGGAGGGGACCGGGGCTTTCTTT. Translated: CASSSKEGTGAFF.

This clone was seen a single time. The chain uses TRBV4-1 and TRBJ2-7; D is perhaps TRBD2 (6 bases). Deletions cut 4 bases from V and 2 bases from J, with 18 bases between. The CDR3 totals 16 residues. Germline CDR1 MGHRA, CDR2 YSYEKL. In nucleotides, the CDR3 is TGCGCCAGCAGCCCCATAGGTTCGGGGGTTCCCTACGAGCAGTACTTC. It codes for CASSPIGSGVPYEQYF.

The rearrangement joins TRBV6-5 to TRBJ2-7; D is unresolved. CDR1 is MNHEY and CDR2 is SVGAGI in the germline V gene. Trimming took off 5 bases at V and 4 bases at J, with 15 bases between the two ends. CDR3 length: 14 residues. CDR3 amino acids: CASSKPGLPYEQYF. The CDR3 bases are TGTGCCAGCAGTAAGCCGGGTTTACCTTACGAGCAGTACTTC.

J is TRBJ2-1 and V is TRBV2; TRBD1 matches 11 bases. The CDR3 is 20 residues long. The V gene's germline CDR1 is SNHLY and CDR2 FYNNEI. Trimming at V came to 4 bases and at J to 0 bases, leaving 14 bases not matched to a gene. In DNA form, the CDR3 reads TGTGCCAGCAGTGGGTGGCCGGGACAGGGGGGGATCGGCTCCTACAATGAGCAGTTCTTC. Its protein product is CASSGWPGQGGIGSYNEQFF. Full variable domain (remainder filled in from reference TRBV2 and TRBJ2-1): EPEVTQTPSHQVTQMGQEVILRCVPISNHLYFYWYRQILGQKVEFLVSFYNNEISEKSEIFDDQFSVERPDGSNFTLKIRSTKLEDSAMYFCASSGWPGQGGIGSYNEQFFGPGTRLTVL.

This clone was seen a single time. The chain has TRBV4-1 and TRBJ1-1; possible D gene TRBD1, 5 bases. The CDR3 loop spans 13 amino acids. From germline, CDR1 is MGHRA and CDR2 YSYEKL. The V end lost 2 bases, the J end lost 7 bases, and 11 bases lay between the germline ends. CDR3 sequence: CASSQFSGHEAFF. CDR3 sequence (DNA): TGCGCCAGCAGCCAATTCTCAGGGCATGAAGCTTTCTTT.

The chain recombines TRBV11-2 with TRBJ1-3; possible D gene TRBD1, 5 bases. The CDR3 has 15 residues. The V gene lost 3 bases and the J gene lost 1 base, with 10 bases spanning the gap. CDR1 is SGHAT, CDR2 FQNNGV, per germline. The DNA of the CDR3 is TGTGCCAGCAGCTTGACTAGGGGTTCTGGAAACACCATATATTTT. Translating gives CASSLTRGSGNTIYF.

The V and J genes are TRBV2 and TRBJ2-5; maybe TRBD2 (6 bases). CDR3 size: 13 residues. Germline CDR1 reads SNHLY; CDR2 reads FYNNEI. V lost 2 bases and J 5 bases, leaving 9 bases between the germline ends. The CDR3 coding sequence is TGTGCCAGCAGTGAATCAGGGAGGGAGACCCAGTACTTC. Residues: CASSESGRETQYF.